This T cell receptor (beta chain) came from a study of shared clonotypes between healthy human individuals. Study-wide findings and caveats: An effect of sequencing depth on clonotype sharing among donors was expected. It was only blood that was sampled, and tissue repertoires likely differ.

Worth noting for this clone: As yet, its antigen is unknown.

Naive CD8 cells lacked CD45RO and underwent positive selection for CCR7, leaving out terminally differentiated effector memory CD45RA+ cells. Assay used: immunoSEQ multiplex PCR; TCRdb lists only in-frame clones, some missing. The data show some 2.1 million clones, with over 85% seen just once and about 1.6% held by the top ten. CDR1 is SGHDT, CDR2 YYEEEE, per germline. V lost 4 bases to trimming and J lost 2 bases, with 13 bases between them. The CDR3 consists of 15 residues. The specimen was naive CD8+ T cells from PBMCs. This sequence joins TRBV5-6 and TRBJ2-1; D remains unclear. This receptor was taken from a man between 18 and 35 years old in good health. Some clones in this sample may be carry-over from other donors' samples. CDR3: CASSPDRWAYNEQFF. DNA of the CDR3: TGTGCCAGCAGCCCGGACCGTTGGGCCTACAATGAGCAGTTCTTC.